This T cell receptor (beta chain) was profiled in a study of glioma-infiltrating T cells after dendritic cell vaccination. Points from the study as a whole: Only a small number of patients had complete blood and tumor samples.

The primer mix had 60 V beta and 13 J beta primers. Sequencing was performed with immunoSEQ multiplex PCR; in TCRdb, only in-frame clones are kept and a portion is missing. The sample yields over 90,000 clones, 80% seen once. J was trimmed by 5 bases and V by 4 bases; bases with no gene match: 5. Per germline, CDR1 LGHNA and CDR2 YNFKEQ. This CDR3 is built from 16 residues. Of note for this clone: Its target is unknown.

Time point specified: after dendritic cell vaccination, including at tumor progression/relapse. The chain recombines TRBV4-2 with TRBJ2-1; 13 bases align to TRBD2. The sequenced sample was blood, obtained after dendritic cell vaccination. This receptor was obtained from a human donor with glioblastoma. The CDR3 DNA is TGTGCCAGCAGCCGGAAAGGACTAGCGGGGGACAATGAGCAGTTCTTC. It is translated as CASSRKGLAGDNEQFF.